The subject of this entry is one TCR beta chain. Generated by immunoSEQ multiplex PCR, the TCRdb table keeps only in-frame clones and is missing some. The sample holds about 100,000 clones, over 75% seen once. The sample belongs to a study of control samples from healthy donors and cancer patients. The clonotype was recovered from a woman aged 45 to 65 in good health. Input material: blood.

CDR3 DNA: TGTGCCAGCAGCTGGCCGGGACGATCCCCCAATGAGCAGTTCTTC. It specifies CASSWPGRSPNEQFF. The chain couples TRBV7-2 to TRBJ2-1; D possibly matches TRBD1 or TRBD2 (5 bases each). Trimming left V 4 bases short and J 6 bases short, with 16 bases between. Germline-derived CDR1 and CDR2 are SGHTA and FQGNSA. The length of the CDR3 is 15 residues. The variable domain in full, with the rest retrieved from reference TRBV7-2 and TRBJ2-1, is GAGVSQSPSNKVTEKGKDVELRCDPISGHTALYWYRQSLGQGLEFLIYFQGNSAPDKSGLPSDRFSAERTGGSVSTLTIQRTQQEDSAVYLCASSWPGRSPNEQFFGPGTRLTVL.